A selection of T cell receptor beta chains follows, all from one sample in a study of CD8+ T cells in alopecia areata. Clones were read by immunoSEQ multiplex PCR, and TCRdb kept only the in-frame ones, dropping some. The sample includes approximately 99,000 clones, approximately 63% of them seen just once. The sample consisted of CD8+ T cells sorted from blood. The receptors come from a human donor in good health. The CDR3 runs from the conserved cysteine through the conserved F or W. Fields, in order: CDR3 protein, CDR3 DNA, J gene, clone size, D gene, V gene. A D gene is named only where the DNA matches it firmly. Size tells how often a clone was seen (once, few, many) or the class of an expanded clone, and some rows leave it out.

CDR3aa: CATSLSTGGTDTQYF
CDR3nt: TGTGCCACCAGCCTATCGACAGGGGGCACAGATACGCAGTATTTT
j_gene: TRBJ2-3
abundance: .
d_gene: TRBD1
v_gene: TRBV15

CDR3aa: CASSEGGRADTGELFF
CDR3nt: TGTGCCAGCAGTGAAGGGGGGCGCGCGGACACCGGGGAGCTGTTTTTT
j_gene: TRBJ2-2
abundance: .
d_gene: .
v_gene: TRBV2

CDR3aa: CASSVDPYEQYF
CDR3nt: TGTGCCAGCAGTGTAGACCCATACGAGCAGTACTTC
j_gene: TRBJ2-7
abundance: .
d_gene: .
v_gene: TRBV25-1

CDR3aa: CASSGNGGADYGYTF
CDR3nt: TGTGCCAGCAGTGGCAACGGAGGAGCGGACTATGGCTACACCTTC
j_gene: TRBJ1-2
abundance: .
d_gene: .
v_gene: TRBV25-1

CDR3aa: CASSLDMGLAGAYNEQFF
CDR3nt: TGCGCCAGCAGCTTGGATATGGGACTAGCGGGGGCATACAATGAGCAGTTCTTC
j_gene: TRBJ2-1
abundance: .
d_gene: TRBD2
v_gene: TRBV5-1

CDR3aa: CASSDGNTGELFF
CDR3nt: TGCGCCAGCAGTGATGGGAACACCGGGGAGCTGTTTTTT
j_gene: TRBJ2-2
abundance: .
d_gene: .
v_gene: TRBV10-2

CDR3aa: CASSVEGRYQETQYF
CDR3nt: TGTGCCAGCAGCGTAGAAGGCCGGTACCAAGAGACCCAGTACTTC
j_gene: TRBJ2-5
abundance: few
d_gene: .
v_gene: TRBV9

CDR3aa: CSVVGEDTEAFF
CDR3nt: TGCAGCGTTGTAGGGGAGGACACTGAAGCTTTCTTT
j_gene: TRBJ1-1
abundance: few
d_gene: .
v_gene: TRBV29-1

CDR3aa: CASSSNPHTGPDYGYTF
CDR3nt: TGTGCCAGCAGCTCAAATCCGCACACAGGACCCGACTATGGCTACACCTTC
j_gene: TRBJ1-2
abundance: many
d_gene: .
v_gene: TRBV13

CDR3aa: CASIPGSETQYF
CDR3nt: TGTGCCAGCATCCCAGGGTCCGAGACCCAGTACTTC
j_gene: TRBJ2-5
abundance: few
d_gene: .
v_gene: TRBV2

CDR3aa: CATSDQRHHGYTF
CDR3nt: TGTGCCACCAGCGACCAACGACACCATGGCTACACCTTC
j_gene: TRBJ1-2
abundance: .
d_gene: .
v_gene: TRBV15

CDR3aa: CASSLVRGLNTEAFF
CDR3nt: TGTGCCAGCAGCTTAGTACGGGGTCTGAACACTGAAGCTTTCTTT
j_gene: TRBJ1-1
abundance: .
d_gene: .
v_gene: TRBV7-6

CDR3aa: CASSLGDEQYF
CDR3nt: TGTGCCAGCAGCTTGGGCGACGAGCAGTACTTC
j_gene: TRBJ2-7
abundance: .
d_gene: .
v_gene: TRBV5-4

CDR3aa: CSVTGVSYEQYF
CDR3nt: TGCAGCGTCACAGGAGTCTCCTACGAGCAGTACTTC
j_gene: TRBJ2-7
abundance: few
d_gene: .
v_gene: TRBV29-1

CDR3aa: CASSLTPNPGGSTDTQYF
CDR3nt: TGTGCCAGCAGCTTAACCCCGAACCCCGGGGGATCCACAGATACGCAGTATTTT
j_gene: TRBJ2-3
abundance: few
d_gene: .
v_gene: TRBV11-2

CDR3aa: CASRQRGTGAPYEQYF
CDR3nt: TGTGCCAGCAGACAACGGGGAACAGGGGCCCCTTACGAGCAGTACTTC
j_gene: TRBJ2-7
abundance: .
d_gene: TRBD1
v_gene: TRBV2

CDR3aa: CASSWGDFTSYEQYF
CDR3nt: TGCGCCAGCAGCTGGGGGGACTTCACGTCCTACGAGCAGTACTTC
j_gene: TRBJ2-7
abundance: .
d_gene: .
v_gene: TRBV5-1

CDR3aa: CASSPTGTAATNEKLFF
CDR3nt: TGTGCCAGCTCACCGACCGGGACAGCTGCAACTAATGAAAAACTGTTTTTT
j_gene: TRBJ1-4
abundance: .
d_gene: TRBD1
v_gene: TRBV18

CDR3aa: CASSVTGELFF
CDR3nt: TGCGCCAGCAGCGTCACCGGGGAGCTGTTTTTT
j_gene: TRBJ2-2
abundance: .
d_gene: .
v_gene: TRBV5-1

CDR3aa: CSGGTETQYF
CDR3nt: TGCAGCGGCGGGACTGAGACCCAGTACTTC
j_gene: TRBJ2-5
abundance: .
d_gene: .
v_gene: TRBV29-1

CDR3aa: CASSPQGWADTGELFF
CDR3nt: TGTGCCAGCAGTCCGCAGGGCTGGGCGGACACCGGGGAGCTGTTTTTT
j_gene: TRBJ2-2
abundance: once
d_gene: .
v_gene: TRBV5-6

CDR3aa: CASSLGQSHQPQHF
CDR3nt: TGTGCCAGCAGCTTAGGACAGAGTCATCAGCCCCAGCATTTT
j_gene: TRBJ1-5
abundance: many
d_gene: .
v_gene: TRBV7-9

CDR3aa: CASSDYRNNQPQHF
CDR3nt: TGTGCCAGCAGCGACTACCGGAACAATCAGCCCCAGCATTTT
j_gene: TRBJ1-5
abundance: .
d_gene: .
v_gene: TRBV2

CDR3aa: CSALGTGTFNTGELFF
CDR3nt: TGCAGCGCCCTGGGGACCGGGACTTTCAACACCGGGGAGCTGTTTTTT
j_gene: TRBJ2-2
abundance: few
d_gene: .
v_gene: TRBV29-1

CDR3aa: CASSDGWGGELFF
CDR3nt: TGTGCCAGCAGTGATGGTTGGGGCGGGGAGCTGTTTTTT
j_gene: TRBJ2-2
abundance: .
d_gene: .
v_gene: TRBV6-1

CDR3aa: CSVDRSVGDPREETQYF
CDR3nt: TGCAGCGTTGATAGGTCCGTTGGGGACCCGAGGGAGGAGACCCAGTACTTC
j_gene: TRBJ2-5
abundance: few
d_gene: .
v_gene: TRBV29-1

CDR3aa: CASSRGTYRAPTYEQYF
CDR3nt: TGTGCCAGCAGTCGGGGGACATACAGGGCCCCAACCTACGAGCAGTACTTC
j_gene: TRBJ2-7
abundance: few
d_gene: .
v_gene: TRBV28

CDR3aa: CASSIDSPGGQAFF
CDR3nt: TGTGCCAGTAGTATAGATTCCCCCGGAGGACAAGCTTTCTTT
j_gene: TRBJ1-1
abundance: .
d_gene: .
v_gene: TRBV19

CDR3aa: CASSLSWGKQFF
CDR3nt: TGTGCCAGCAGCTTGAGTTGGGGAAAGCAGTTCTTC
j_gene: TRBJ2-1
abundance: once
d_gene: .
v_gene: TRBV5-6

CDR3aa: CASSEWSNQPQHF
CDR3nt: TGTGCCAGCAGTGAGTGGAGCAATCAGCCCCAGCATTTT
j_gene: TRBJ1-5
abundance: .
d_gene: .
v_gene: TRBV2

CDR3aa: CSVGGRGQAYEQYF
CDR3nt: TGCAGCGTTGGGGGGAGGGGACAGGCCTACGAGCAGTACTTC
j_gene: TRBJ2-7
abundance: .
d_gene: .
v_gene: TRBV29-1

CDR3aa: CAWTRGGPVGYTF
CDR3nt: TGTGCCTGGACACGAGGCGGCCCGGTTGGCTACACCTTC
j_gene: TRBJ1-2
abundance: .
d_gene: .
v_gene: TRBV30

CDR3aa: CASSPGLANEQFF
CDR3nt: TGTGCCAGCAGCCCGGGACTCGCCAATGAGCAGTTCTTC
j_gene: TRBJ2-1
abundance: .
d_gene: .
v_gene: TRBV5-6

CDR3aa: CATRSVGGAAEAFF
CDR3nt: TGTGCCACACGGTCAGTGGGGGGTGCGGCCGAAGCTTTCTTT
j_gene: TRBJ1-1
abundance: once
d_gene: .
v_gene: TRBV27

CDR3aa: CAERTGEVF
CDR3nt: TGTGCAGAACGAACAGGGGAGGTCTTC
j_gene: TRBJ2-1
abundance: few
d_gene: .
v_gene: TRBV6-5

CDR3aa: CASSLAQMNTEAFF
CDR3nt: TGTGCCAGCAGCTTGGCACAGATGAACACTGAAGCTTTCTTT
j_gene: TRBJ1-1
abundance: .
d_gene: .
v_gene: TRBV5-6

CDR3aa: CASSRSTGSNQPQHF
CDR3nt: TGCGCCAGCAGCCGGTCGACAGGTAGCAATCAGCCCCAGCATTTT
j_gene: TRBJ1-5
abundance: .
d_gene: .
v_gene: TRBV4-3